A selection of T cell receptor beta chains follows, all from one sample in a study of beta chain features in type 1 diabetes. Assay used: immunoSEQ multiplex PCR; TCRdb lists only in-frame clones, some missing. This repertoire shows approximately 120,000 clones, almost 40% found once; its top ten account for roughly 0.059%. The material sequenced was stem cell memory CD4+ T cells from blood. The receptors come from a woman younger than 35 in good health. Each CDR3 is given with its conserved first and last residue. The D gene is left open where the match is weak. Expanded clones are given a class, and other clones once, few, many or no size at all.

TRBD1 TRBJ1-1 TRBV7-9 NA CASSLTGGEAFF TGTGCCAGCAGCTTGACAGGGGGGGAAGCTTTCTTT
NA TRBJ2-7 TRBV7-3 NA CASSLMAGDPYEQYF TGTGCCAGCAGCTTAATGGCGGGTGATCCCTACGAGCAGTACTTC
TRBD1 TRBJ1-2 TRBV5-1 few CASTGGQGPSNYGYTF TGCGCCAGCACCGGGGGACAGGGGCCTAGTAACTATGGCTACACCTTC
TRBD1 TRBJ2-7 TRBV19 NA CASSTWDSPYEQYF TGTGCCAGTAGTACCTGGGACAGCCCCTACGAGCAGTACTTC
TRBD2 TRBJ2-7 TRBV4-2 NA CASSQVGLAGVTYEQYF TGTGCCAGCAGCCAGGTAGGACTAGCGGGAGTAACGTACGAGCAGTACTTC
TRBD1 TRBJ2-1 TRBV18 NA CASSPGQGNNEQFF TGTGCCAGCTCACCGGGACAGGGGAACAATGAGCAGTTCTTC
TRBD1 TRBJ1-2 TRBV28 few CASSFEQGIGYTF TGTGCCAGCAGTTTTGAACAGGGGATTGGCTACACCTTC
NA TRBJ1-4 TRBV30 NA CAWSYNNEKLFF TGTGCCTGGAGTTATAATAATGAAAAACTGTTTTTT
NA TRBJ2-5 TRBV2 once CATKRDSRVGETQYF TGTGCCACCAAGAGGGACTCAAGGGTGGGGGAGACCCAGTACTTC
TRBD1 TRBJ1-2 TRBV14 few CASSRMTGGGYGYTF TGTGCCAGCAGCCGGATGACAGGGGGCGGCTATGGCTACACCTTC
NA TRBJ1-4 TRBV21-1 NA CAIQSREKLFF TGTGCCATCCAGTCGAGGGAAAAACTGTTTTTT
TRBD2 TRBJ2-5 TRBV9 few CASSEPGLAGVSETQYF TGTGCCAGCAGCGAACCGGGACTAGCGGGAGTAAGCGAGACCCAGTACTTC
NA TRBJ2-1 TRBV11-2 NA CASSLAHREYNEQFF TGTGCCAGCAGCTTAGCCCACAGGGAGTACAATGAGCAGTTCTTC
NA TRBJ2-7 TRBV25-1 few CASSGQVYEQYF TGTGCCAGCAGTGGACAGGTCTACGAGCAGTACTTC
TRBD1 TRBJ2-2 TRBV2 NA CASKHRDRGANTGELFF TGTGCCAGCAAGCACCGGGACAGGGGGGCGAACACCGGGGAGCTGTTTTTT
NA TRBJ1-5 TRBV28 few CASTLRSRVRSNQPQHF TGTGCCAGCACCCTTCGGTCCAGGGTTCGCAGCAATCAGCCCCAGCATTTT
TRBD1 TRBJ1-1 TRBV18 NA CASSPNEQGGTEAFF TGTGCCAGCTCCCCGAATGAACAGGGGGGAACTGAAGCTTTCTTT
TRBD1 TRBJ2-3 TRBV28 once CASSLQGVGDERTDTQYF TGTGCCAGCAGTTTACAGGGGGTTGGGGACGAGCGCACAGATACGCAGTATTTT
NA TRBJ2-3 TRBV4-3 NA CASSQSRRQSTDTQYF TGCGCCAGCAGCCAATCAAGGAGACAGTCTACAGATACGCAGTATTTT
TRBD1 TRBJ2-1 TRBV7-9 few CASGGTGTGALF TGTGCCAGCGGCGGCACCGGGACAGGGGCACTCTTC